The next 27 T cell receptor beta chains were all read from a single sample in a study of cytomegalovirus exposure and HLA in healthy donors. Use of 60 Vbeta and 13 Jbeta primers characterized the PCR. The method was immunoSEQ multiplex PCR; TCRdb's version includes in-frame clones alone and lacks a portion of them. The repertoire consists of some 110,000 clones, with 70% to 85% occurring once and the leading ten covering 5% to 6.5%. Material for sequencing was PBMCs. The receptor set was obtained from a woman younger than 30 in good health and CMV-seropositive.

This sequence joins TRBV29-1 and TRBJ2-5; TRBD1 might be the D (6 bases). Germline lookup yields CDR1 SQVTM and CDR2 ANQGSEA. V lost 1 base and J lost 4, with 19 bases in between. The CDR3 has 16 amino acids. The CDR3 region is CSVEGRADSLRETQYF. Written as DNA, the CDR3 is TGCAGCGTTGAAGGACGGGCGGACAGTCTAAGAGAGACCCAGTACTTC. The full variable domain, its missing parts supplied by reference TRBV29-1 and TRBJ2-5, is SAVISQKPSRDICQRGTSLTIQCQVDSQVTMMFWYRQQPGQSLTLIATANQGSEATYESGFVIDKFPISRPNLTFSTLTVSNMSPEDSSIYLCSVEGRADSLRETQYFGPGTRLLVL.

CDR3 sequence (DNA): TGTGCCAGCAGTTATCGCGAAGCGCAGTATTTT. Translation gives CASSYREAQYF. The chain couples TRBV6-6 to TRBJ2-3; D remains unclear. CDR1 and CDR2 (germline): MNHNY, SVGAGI (reference sequence). V was cut by 3 bases and J by 10 bases, with 8 bases left in between. The length of the CDR3 is 11 residues.

The chain's CDR3 is CASSLASGPYNEQFF. DNA of the CDR3: TGTGCCAGCAGCTTGGCTAGCGGGCCCTACAATGAGCAGTTCTTC. V gene TRBV5-4 combines with J gene TRBJ2-1; 8 positions agree with TRBD2. CDR3 size: 15 residues. Germline CDR1 is SGHNT and CDR2 is YYREEE (reference sequence). V trimming: 0 bases; J trimming: 2 bases; junction bases outside the gene matches: 1.

CDR3 nucleotide sequence: TGTGCCAGTAGTTATAGCGGAGGGGCACACACAGATACGCAGTATTTT. Its protein product is CASSYSGGAHTDTQYF. The chain uses TRBV19 and TRBJ2-3; D might be TRBD2 (6 bases). The V gene's germline CDR1 is LNHDA and CDR2 SQIVND (reference sequence). The CDR3 is 16 amino acids. V gave up 5 bases and J gave up 2 bases, with 17 bases separating them.

J is TRBJ2-7 and V is TRBV13; D is possibly TRBD1 (6 bases). V shed 4 bases and J shed 3 bases, with 13 bases lying between them. Per germline, CDR1 PRHDT and CDR2 FYEKMQ (reference sequence). This CDR3 contains 14 residues. The CDR3 is CASSYDGQSYEQYF. The CDR3 DNA sequence: TGTGCCAGCAGCTACGACGGACAGAGCTACGAGCAGTACTTC. The full variable domain, in which reference TRBV13 and TRBJ2-7 provide the parts outside the CDR3, is AAGVIQSPRHLIKEKRETATLKCYPIPRHDTVYWYQQGPGQDPQFLISFYEKMQSDKGSIPDRFSAQQFSDYHSELNMSSLELGDSALYFCASSYDGQSYEQYFGPGTRLTVT.

J is TRBJ1-4 and V is TRBV11-2; D ambiguous. The CDR3 has 13 amino acids. Germline V gene sequence: CDR1 SGHAT, CDR2 FQNNGV. The germline V and J ends were trimmed by 1 base and 7 bases, with 7 bases remaining between them. CDR3 protein: CASSLVGSEKLFF. CDR3 sequence (DNA): TGTGCCAGCAGCTTAGTCGGGAGTGAAAAACTGTTTTTT.

This sequence joins TRBV4-1 and TRBJ2-7, with TRBD2 as a possible D gene (6 bases). CDR3 length: 12 amino acids. Per the germline V gene, CDR1 is MGHRA and CDR2 is YSYEKL. Trimming left V 1 base short and J 12 bases short, with 13 bases between. DNA of the CDR3: TGCGCCAGCAGCCAAGTGGGAGGCCGGAGGTACTTC. This translates into CASSQVGGRRYF.

The chain has TRBV27 and TRBJ2-1, with 8 bases fitting TRBD2. CDR1 is MNHEY and CDR2 is SMNVEV in the germline V gene (reference sequence). The J segment lost 2 bases and the V segment lost 2 bases, leaving 2 bases of the junction unmatched. CDR3 length equals 15 residues. CDR3 region: CASSLAGGPYNEQFF. The CDR3 coding sequence is TGTGCCAGCAGTTTAGCGGGAGGTCCCTACAATGAGCAGTTCTTC.

The J gene is TRBJ1-2, the V gene TRBV9, with 7 bases matching TRBD1. CDR1 is SGDLS and CDR2 is YYNGEE in the germline V gene. J lost 5 bases, V lost 3 bases, and 7 bases had no gene match. This CDR3 contains 14 residues. This CDR3 reads CASSARTGGYGYTF. Written as DNA, the CDR3 is TGTGCCAGCAGCGCACGGACAGGAGGGTATGGCTACACCTTC.

The chain uses TRBV10-3 and TRBJ1-1, with 8 bases identical to TRBD1. The ends lost 6 bases at V and 0 bases at J; junction bases unmatched: 3. Germline lookup yields CDR1 ENHRY and CDR2 SYGVKD. The CDR3 length is 14 residues. CDR3 bases: TGTGCCATCAGGGACAGGGACATGAACACTGAAGCTTTCTTT. It codes for CAIRDRDMNTEAFF.

The CDR3 DNA reads TGTGCCAGCCGGGGAGACGATCAGCCCCAGCATTTT. Its translation is CASRGDDQPQHF. The chain joins TRBV28 to TRBJ1-5; D gene unclear. V dropped 8 bases and J dropped 5 bases, with 10 bases sitting between them. Germline CDR1 reads MDHEN; CDR2 reads SYDVKM. This CDR3 is built from 12 residues.

This chain links TRBV4-1 with TRBJ1-5; D is unresolved. Germline lookup yields CDR1 MGHRA and CDR2 YSYEKL. V lost 4 bases and J lost 2, with 12 bases in between. This CDR3 contains 15 residues. The CDR3 nucleotides are TGCGCCAGCAGCCCTTCTCGTGAGGGCAATCAGCCCCAGCATTTT. This encodes CASSPSREGNQPQHF.

The V and J genes are TRBV5-6 and TRBJ2-3; TRBD1 is a possible D gene (6 bases). The CDR3 length is 14 residues. The V gene lost 3 bases and the J gene lost 2 bases, with 10 bases spanning the gap. The germline gives CDR1 SGHDT, CDR2 YYEEEE. CDR3 amino acids: CASSSTGVTDTQYF. CDR3 DNA sequence: TGTGCCAGCAGCTCGACAGGCGTCACAGATACGCAGTATTTT.

The rearrangement links TRBV28 to TRBJ2-7; TRBD1 agrees at 8 bases. Trimming removed 5 bases from V and 3 bases from J; junction bases left unmatched: 9. This CDR3 region has 15 residues. Per the germline V gene, CDR1 is MDHEN and CDR2 is SYDVKM. The CDR3 nucleotides are TGTGCCAGCAGTCCCCTGGACAGGGAATTCTACGAGCAGTACTTC. Translation gives CASSPLDREFYEQYF.

This clone was found once. The chain employs TRBV5-6 and TRBJ2-1; TRBD2 might be the D (6 bases). Germline CDR1 is SGHDT and CDR2 is YYEEEE. V was trimmed by 3 bases and J by 6 bases, leaving 10 bases between them. This CDR3 has 13 residues. For the CDR3, the DNA is TGTGCCAGCAGCTGGGACTCGTTCAATGAGCAGTTCTTC. This gives the protein CASSWDSFNEQFF.

V usage is TRBV11-3 and J usage is TRBJ2-7; D possibly corresponds to TRBD1 (5 bases). The CDR3 has 15 amino acids. Germline lookup yields CDR1 SGHNT and CDR2 YENEEA. Trimming left V 1 base short and J 3 bases short, with 13 bases between. The CDR3 DNA sequence: TGTGCCAGCAGCTTAGGGGCCCAGACAGACTACGAGCAGTACTTC. It is translated as CASSLGAQTDYEQYF.

The rearrangement uses TRBV29-1 and TRBJ1-2, with D unresolved. The V gene lost 4 bases and the J gene lost 0 bases, with 15 bases spanning the gap. Germline V gives CDR1 SQVTM, CDR2 ANQGSEA. The CDR3 has 15 residues. The CDR3 DNA reads TGCAGCGTTGTCCCCATAGGCACTACTAACTATGGCTACACCTTC. It translates to CSVVPIGTTNYGYTF.

This clone has a handful of counts. This chain joins TRBV5-1 and TRBJ1-4; 12 bases line up with TRBD1. Germline V gene sequence: CDR1 SGHRS, CDR2 YFSETQ. V trimming: 4 bases; J trimming: 13 bases; junction bases outside the gene matches: 11. The CDR3 spans 15 residues. This CDR3 reads CASSLGTGGGFLLFF. For the CDR3, the DNA is TGCGCCAGCAGCCTAGGGACAGGGGGCGGATTTTTACTGTTTTTT.

The V gene is TRBV9, the J gene TRBJ2-6; possible D gene TRBD1, 7 bases. Per the germline V gene, CDR1 is SGDLS and CDR2 is YYNGEE. The CDR3 sequence is 15 residues long. The V gene lost 5 bases and the J gene lost 13 bases, with 22 bases spanning the gap. The CDR3 reads CASRPAGGARGVLTF. CDR3 nucleotides: TGTGCCAGCAGACCCGCCGGGGGAGCCAGGGGGGTCCTGACTTTC.

This clone has only one observation. V usage is TRBV2 and J usage is TRBJ2-2, with 9 bases identical to TRBD1. Germline assignment: CDR1 SNHLY and CDR2 FYNNEI. Trimming cost V 6 bases and J 0 bases; bases outside gene matches: 8. The CDR3 runs 17 residues. For the CDR3, the DNA is TGTGCCAGCAGGTGGGAACAGGGGGCCTCGAACACCGGGGAGCTGTTTTTT. Translated, it gives CASRWEQGASNTGELFF.

This chain joins TRBV28 and TRBJ1-3; 7 bases line up with TRBD1. This CDR3 region has 16 residues. After removal of 6 bases from V and 0 bases from J, the junction contained 8 bases not matched to a gene. Looked up from germline, CDR1 is MDHEN and CDR2 is SYDVKM. CDR3 sequence (DNA): TGTGCCAGCAGCGACCTGACAGGGAACTCTGGAAACACCATATATTTT. It is translated as CASSDLTGNSGNTIYF.

The rearrangement joins TRBV29-1 to TRBJ2-6, with D possibly matching TRBD1 (5 bases). This CDR3 is 13 amino acids long. Trimming took off 4 bases at V and 3 bases at J, with 7 bases between the two ends. Germline CDR1 SQVTM, CDR2 ANQGSEA. In DNA form, the CDR3 reads TGCAGCGTTGGACAGATTGGGGCCAACGTCCTGACTTTC. Encoded protein: CSVGQIGANVLTF.

The rearrangement joins TRBV29-1 to TRBJ2-7; D may be TRBD2 (6 bases). The CDR3 is 17 residues long. The V end lost 3 bases, the J end lost 4 bases, and 25 bases lay between the germline ends. Germline V gene data show CDR1 as SQVTM and CDR2 as ANQGSEA. The CDR3 is CSVESRTSAPGGYEQYF. CDR3 sequence (DNA): TGCAGCGTTGAGTCGAGGACATCGGCCCCCGGGGGATACGAGCAGTACTTC.

The chain recombines TRBV4-1 with TRBJ1-4, with D tentatively TRBD1 (6 bases). V shed 3 bases and J shed 4 bases, with 27 bases lying between them. The length of the CDR3 is 20 residues. Germline assignment: CDR1 MGHRA and CDR2 YSYEKL. CDR3 nucleotide sequence: TGCGCCAGCAGCCAGTATCAGGGGCTGTTTTCTGGTTTAAGTAATGAAAAACTGTTTTTT. Protein: CASSQYQGLFSGLSNEKLFF.

The rearrangement joins TRBV5-1 to TRBJ1-1; tentatively, D is TRBD1 (6 bases). Germline values: CDR1 SGHRS, CDR2 YFSETQ. The CDR3 has 14 residues. V dropped 3 bases and J dropped 1 base, with 10 bases sitting between them. In DNA form, the CDR3 reads TGCGCCAGCAGCTCGGACAGTACGAACACTGAAGCTTTCTTT. Encoded protein: CASSSDSTNTEAFF.

V gene TRBV5-1 combines with J gene TRBJ1-5; TRBD1 matches at 7 bases. Germline V CDR1 and CDR2: SGHRS, YFSETQ. Trimming cost V 0 bases and J 5 bases; bases outside gene matches: 5. The CDR3 covers 15 residues. The CDR3 spells CASSLEGASDQPQHF. The CDR3 DNA is TGCGCCAGCAGCTTGGAGGGGGCGTCGGATCAGCCCCAGCATTTT.

The chain links TRBV7-9 to TRBJ1-5; D is ambiguous. The CDR3 covers 14 residues. V was cut by 1 base and J by 6 bases, with 10 bases left in between. The germline gives CDR1 SEHNR, CDR2 FQNEAQ (reference sequence). DNA for the CDR3: TGTGCCAGCAGCTTAGGAGGTTTCGGTCAGCCCCAGCATTTT. Protein: CASSLGGFGQPQHF.